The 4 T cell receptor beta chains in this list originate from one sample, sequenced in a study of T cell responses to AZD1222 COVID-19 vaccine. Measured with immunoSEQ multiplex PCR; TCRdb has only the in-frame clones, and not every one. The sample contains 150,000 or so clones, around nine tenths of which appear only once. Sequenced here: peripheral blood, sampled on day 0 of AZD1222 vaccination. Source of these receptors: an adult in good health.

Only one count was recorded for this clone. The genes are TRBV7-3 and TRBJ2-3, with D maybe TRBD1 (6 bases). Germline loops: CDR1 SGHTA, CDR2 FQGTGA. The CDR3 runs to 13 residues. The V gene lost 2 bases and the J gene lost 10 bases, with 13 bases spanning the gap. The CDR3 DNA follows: TGTGCCAGCAGCTTAGGGGACAATAGAGCGCAGTATTTT. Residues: CASSLGDNRAQYF.

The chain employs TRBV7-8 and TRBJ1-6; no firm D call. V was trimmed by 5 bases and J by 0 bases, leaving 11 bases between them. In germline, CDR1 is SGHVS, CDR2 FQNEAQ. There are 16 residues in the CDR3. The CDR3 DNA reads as TGTGCCAGCAGCCCCCGGCGCAGCTCCTATAATTCACCCCTCCACTTT. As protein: CASSPRRSSYNSPLHF. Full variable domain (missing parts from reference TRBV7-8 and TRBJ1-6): GAGVSQSPRYKVAKRGQDVALRCDPISGHVSLFWYQQALGQGPEFLTYFQNEAQLDKSGLPSDRFFAERPEGSVSTLKIQRTQQEDSAVYLCASSPRRSSYNSPLHFGNGTRLTVT.

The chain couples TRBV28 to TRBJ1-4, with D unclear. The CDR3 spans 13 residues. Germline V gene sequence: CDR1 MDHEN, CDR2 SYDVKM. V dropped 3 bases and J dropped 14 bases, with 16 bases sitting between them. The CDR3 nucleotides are TGTGCCAGCAGTTTTTCGGCAGTCAGGTGGCTGTTTTTT. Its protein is CASSFSAVRWLFF.

The CDR3 coding sequence is TGTGCCAGCAGCCCTTTTATCGAAGCGGAAGCTTTCTTT. It specifies CASSPFIEAEAFF. This chain links TRBV4-2 with TRBJ1-1; no reliable D call. V lost 4 bases and J 8 bases, leaving 14 bases between the germline ends. The CDR3 totals 13 residues. The germline V gene has CDR1 LGHNA and CDR2 YNFKEQ.